This TCR beta chain was obtained from a study of T cell changes during pregnancy in multiple sclerosis. Assay used: immunoSEQ multiplex PCR; TCRdb lists only in-frame clones, some missing. Here the sample spans 55,000 to 85,000 clones, roughly 92% being singletons. The CDR3 loop spans 16 amino acids. V lost 1 base, J lost 5 bases, and 9 bases stayed unmatched. Germline CDR1 is SGHVS and CDR2 is FQNEAQ. The sequenced sample was peripheral blood, obtained in the second trimester of pregnancy. The clonotype originates from a female donor with multiple sclerosis, enrolled in a pregnancy study. The chain carries TRBV7-8 and TRBJ2-5; 8 bases agree with TRBD2. The CDR3 reads CASSLVTRLAWETQYF. CDR3 bases: TGTGCCAGCAGCTTAGTTACGAGACTAGCGTGGGAGACCCAGTACTTC. The full variable domain, its missing parts supplied by reference TRBV7-8 and TRBJ2-5, is GAGVSQSPRYKVAKRGQDVALRCDPISGHVSLFWYQQALGQGPEFLTYFQNEAQLDKSGLPSDRFFAERPEGSVSTLKIQRTQQEDSAVYLCASSLVTRLAWETQYFGPGTRLLVL.